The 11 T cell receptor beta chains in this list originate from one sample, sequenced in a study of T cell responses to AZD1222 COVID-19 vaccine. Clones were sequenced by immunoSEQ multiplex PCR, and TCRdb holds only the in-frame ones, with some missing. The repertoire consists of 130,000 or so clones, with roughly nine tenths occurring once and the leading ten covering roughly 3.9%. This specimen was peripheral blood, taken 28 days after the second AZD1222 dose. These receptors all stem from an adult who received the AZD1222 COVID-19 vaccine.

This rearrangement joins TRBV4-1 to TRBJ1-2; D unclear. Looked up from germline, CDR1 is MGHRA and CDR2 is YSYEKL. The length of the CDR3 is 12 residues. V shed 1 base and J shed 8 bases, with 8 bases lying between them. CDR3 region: CASSQGVRGYTF. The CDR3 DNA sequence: TGCGCCAGCAGCCAAGGAGTGCGCGGCTACACCTTC.

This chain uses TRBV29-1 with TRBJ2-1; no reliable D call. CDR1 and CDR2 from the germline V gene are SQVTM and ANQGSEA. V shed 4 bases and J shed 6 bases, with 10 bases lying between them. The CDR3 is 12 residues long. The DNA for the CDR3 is TGCAGCGTTGGGAGCATGGGCAATGAGCAGTTCTTC. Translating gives CSVGSMGNEQFF.

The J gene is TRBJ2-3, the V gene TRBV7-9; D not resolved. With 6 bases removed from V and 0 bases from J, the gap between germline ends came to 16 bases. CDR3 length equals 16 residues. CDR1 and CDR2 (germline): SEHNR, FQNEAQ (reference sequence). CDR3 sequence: CASSPSYRTSTDTQYF. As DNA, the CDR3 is TGTGCCAGCAGTCCTTCCTACCGAACAAGCACAGATACGCAGTATTTT.

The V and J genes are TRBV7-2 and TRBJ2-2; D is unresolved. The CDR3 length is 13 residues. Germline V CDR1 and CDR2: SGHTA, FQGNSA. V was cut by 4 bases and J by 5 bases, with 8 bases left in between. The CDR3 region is CASSSYITGELFF. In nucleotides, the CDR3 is TGTGCCAGCAGCTCCTACATAACCGGGGAGCTGTTTTTT.

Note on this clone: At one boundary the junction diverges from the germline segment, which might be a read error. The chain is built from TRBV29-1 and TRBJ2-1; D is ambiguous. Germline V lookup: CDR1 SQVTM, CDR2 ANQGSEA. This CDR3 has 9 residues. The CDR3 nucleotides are TGCAGCGTTGAAGATCGTGGGGTCTTC. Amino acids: CSVEDRGVF.

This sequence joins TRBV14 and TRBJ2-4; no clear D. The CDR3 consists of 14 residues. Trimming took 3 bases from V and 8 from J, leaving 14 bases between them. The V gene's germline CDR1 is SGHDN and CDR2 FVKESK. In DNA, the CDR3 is TGTGCCAGCAGCCAGCAGGTATCTTCGGACATTCAGTACTTC. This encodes CASSQQVSSDIQYF. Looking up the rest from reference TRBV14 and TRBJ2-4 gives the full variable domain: EAGVTQFPSHSVIEKGQTVTLRCDPISGHDNLYWYRRVMGKEIKFLLHFVKESKQDESGMPNNRFLAERTGGTYSTLKVQPAELEDSGVYFCASSQQVSSDIQYFGAGTRLSVL.

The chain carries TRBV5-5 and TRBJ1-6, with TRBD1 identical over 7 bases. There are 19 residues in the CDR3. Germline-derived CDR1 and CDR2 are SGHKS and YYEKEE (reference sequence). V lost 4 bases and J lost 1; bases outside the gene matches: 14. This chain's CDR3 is CASSADRPVSLSYNSPLHF. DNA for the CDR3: TGTGCCAGCAGCGCGGACAGGCCTGTCTCACTTTCCTATAATTCACCCCTCCACTTT.

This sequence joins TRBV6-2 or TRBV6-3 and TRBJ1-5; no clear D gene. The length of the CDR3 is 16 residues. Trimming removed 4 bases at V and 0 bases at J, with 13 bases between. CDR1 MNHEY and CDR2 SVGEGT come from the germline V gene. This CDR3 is CASSFSWAYSNQPQHF. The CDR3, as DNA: TGTGCCAGCAGTTTTTCCTGGGCATATAGCAATCAGCCCCAGCATTTT.

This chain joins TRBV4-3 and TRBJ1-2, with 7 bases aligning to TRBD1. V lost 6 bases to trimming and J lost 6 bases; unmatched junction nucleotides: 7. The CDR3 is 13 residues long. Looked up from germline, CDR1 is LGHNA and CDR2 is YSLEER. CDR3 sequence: CASREEGADGYTF. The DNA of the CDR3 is TGCGCCAGCAGGGAAGAGGGGGCTGATGGCTACACCTTC.

The CDR3 loop is CASSLGRGPMSYEQYF. In DNA form, the CDR3 reads TGTGCCAGCAGCTTAGGACGGGGGCCGATGTCCTACGAGCAGTACTTC. The rearrangement uses TRBV7-6 and TRBJ2-7; either TRBD1 or TRBD2 may supply D (6 bases each). Germline V gene data show CDR1 as SGHVS and CDR2 as FNYEAQ. This CDR3 has 16 residues. V gave up 1 base and J gave up 1 base, with 14 bases separating them.

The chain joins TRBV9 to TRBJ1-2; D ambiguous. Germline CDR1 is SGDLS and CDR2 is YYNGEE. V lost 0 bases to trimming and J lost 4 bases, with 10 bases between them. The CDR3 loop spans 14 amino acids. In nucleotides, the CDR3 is TGTGCCAGCAGCGTAGCAGAGGTGGGCTATGGCTACACCTTC. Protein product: CASSVAEVGYGYTF.